This T cell receptor (beta chain) comes out of a study of cytomegalovirus exposure and HLA in healthy donors. This CDR3 comprises 16 residues. Trimming cost V 0 bases and J 0 bases, with 9 bases left between them. Germline loops: CDR1 WSHSY, CDR2 SAAADI. Produced via immunoSEQ multiplex PCR; TCRdb's table is partial and in-frame only. The data show tens of thousands of clones, 90% to 95% seen once. The receptor was derived from a woman under 40 in good health and CMV-seronegative. Material: PBMCs. This sequence joins TRBV10-2 and TRBJ2-1; D uncertain. The CDR3 sequence: CASSESLGYSYNEQFF. The CDR3 region has the DNA TGCGCCAGCAGTGAGTCGCTCGGTTACTCCTACAATGAGCAGTTCTTC.